This TCR beta chain is from a study of blood T cell repertoires in COVID-19. Study context: Samples taken during acute and convalescent COVID-19 were collected in the United States, Italy and Spain. Nucleic acid was either cDNA or gDNA, and it came from T cells, B-cell-depleted T cells, or PBMCs.

From germline, CDR1 is DFQATT and CDR2 SNEGSKA (reference sequence). The V and J ends lost 4 bases and 2 bases respectively, with 5 bases between them. The CDR3 totals 11 residues. Points on this clone: The same CDR3 is also encoded by other DNA sequences in this sample.

Under the authors' procedure: Estimates of nucleated cell counts were drawn from the amplification of reference gene primers. Sequencing used immunoSEQ multiplex PCR; TCRdb keeps in-frame clones, though not all of them. The DNA gave D and trimming, while V, J and clone size come from that table. The table shows about 440,000 clones, with roughly 89% occurring only once. Material for sequencing was peripheral blood. The J gene is TRBJ2-5, the V gene TRBV20-1; no reliable D call. The origin of this receptor is a woman in her twenties or thirties with acute or convalescent COVID-19. The CDR3 DNA reads as TGCAGTGCTATCAGACAAGAGACCCAGTACTTC. Amino acids: CSAIRQETQYF.